These 21 T cell receptor beta chains share one sample of origin, sequenced in a study of blood T cell repertoires in COVID-19. Sequenced by immunoSEQ multiplex PCR; TCRdb stores in-frame clones only, minus some. The sample has fewer than 300,000 clones; about 80% are singletons. Sequenced sample: peripheral blood. Receptors were obtained from a woman aged 50 to 60 who had recovered from COVID-19.

The rearrangement uses TRBV28 and TRBJ1-2; 11 bases are shared with TRBD1. CDR1 and CDR2 (germline): MDHEN, SYDVKM. The ends lost 6 bases at V and 8 bases at J; junction bases unmatched: 11. The CDR3 contains 15 residues. The CDR3 loop is CASSLGQGAMRGYTF. In DNA form, the CDR3 reads TGTGCCAGCAGCCTTGGACAGGGGGCGATGCGGGGCTACACCTTC.

The V and J genes are TRBV6-5 and TRBJ1-2; 12 bases are a match to TRBD1. J was trimmed by 8 bases and V by 5 bases; bases with no gene match: 9. The length of the CDR3 is 15 residues. Germline values: CDR1 MNHEY, CDR2 SVGAGI. The CDR3 loop reads CASSRGTGGAGGYTF. In nucleotides, the CDR3 is TGTGCCAGCAGTCGCGGGACAGGGGGCGCAGGGGGCTACACCTTC.

There are a few counts of this clone. DNA of the CDR3: TGTGCCAGTAGTAGTGGGACAGGGACTCGGCGGCTTCCTGAGGGTTTAGCCAAAAACATTCAGTACTTC. Translated, it gives CASSSGTGTRRLPEGLAKNIQYF. This chain uses TRBV19 with TRBJ2-4; 9 bases are a match to TRBD1. From germline, CDR1 is LNHDA and CDR2 SQIVND (reference sequence). Unmatched junction bases numbered 25, after V lost 4 bases and J lost 0 bases. There are 23 residues in the CDR3.

This rearrangement joins TRBV4-3 to TRBJ2-7; 7 bases agree with TRBD1. The length of the CDR3 is 15 residues. CDR1 LGHNA and CDR2 YSLEER come from the germline V gene. V was pared by 0 bases and J by 2 bases, with 4 bases of the junction left unmatched. DNA of the CDR3: TGCGCCAGCAGCCAAGAACGACAGGGCCCCTACGAGCAGTACTTC. It translates to CASSQERQGPYEQYF.

The chain uses TRBV4-1 and TRBJ2-1; D possibly corresponds to TRBD2 (5 bases). This CDR3 is built from 15 residues. V lost 0 bases and J 6 bases, leaving 12 bases between the germline ends. CDR1 MGHRA and CDR2 YSYEKL come from the germline V gene. DNA for the CDR3: TGCGCCAGCAGCCAAGAGGCGGCTAGCCCCAATGAGCAGTTCTTC. Amino acids: CASSQEAASPNEQFF.

The V and J genes are TRBV4-3 and TRBJ1-4; 7 bases match TRBD1. The CDR3 totals 14 residues. Looked up from germline, CDR1 is LGHNA and CDR2 is YSLEER. Trimming removed 1 base from V and 10 bases from J; junction bases left unmatched: 6. CDR3 in amino acids: CASSQAPAGGKLFF. The CDR3 DNA reads as TGCGCCAGCAGCCAAGCGCCCGCAGGGGGAAAACTGTTTTTT.

This clone was seen a handful of times. This chain links TRBV4-1 with TRBJ2-5; 11 positions agree with TRBD1. This CDR3 region has 16 residues. CDR1 MGHRA and CDR2 YSYEKL come from the germline V gene. V shed 4 bases, J shed 4 bases, and the junction held 8 bases outside the gene matches. CDR3 loop: CASSRGQGAYPETQYF. In DNA form, the CDR3 reads TGCGCCAGCAGCCGCGGACAGGGGGCTTACCCAGAGACCCAGTACTTC.

The rearrangement links TRBV18 to TRBJ2-7; 9 bases agree with TRBD2. J lost 4 bases, V lost 3 bases, and 4 bases had no gene match. CDR1 is KGHSH, CDR2 LQKENI, per germline. The CDR3 consists of 14 residues. This CDR3 reads CASSPPSGVYEQYF. Here the CDR3 DNA reads TGTGCCAGCTCACCCCCTAGCGGGGTATACGAGCAGTACTTC.

This rearrangement joins TRBV5-4 to TRBJ1-4; 8 bases match TRBD1. CDR3 length equals 13 residues. The V gene end was trimmed by 8 bases and the J gene end by 7 bases; junction bases not matched to a gene: 7. CDR1 is SGHNT and CDR2 is YYREEE in the germline V gene (reference sequence). CDR3 loop: CASTQGAGEKLFF. CDR3 coding DNA: TGTGCCAGTACCCAGGGGGCCGGTGAAAAACTGTTTTTT.

The table lists this clone with a count of one. The chain is built from TRBV7-8 and TRBJ1-1; D remains ambiguous. Trimming stripped 1 base from V and 1 base from J, with 4 bases between. The length of the CDR3 is 13 residues. CDR1 is SGHVS, CDR2 FQNEAQ, per germline. The CDR3 DNA reads TGTGCCAGCAGCTTAGAGCCGAACACTGAAGCTTTCTTT. Protein: CASSLEPNTEAFF.

The chain recombines TRBV7-2 with TRBJ1-2; no definite D call. Germline values: CDR1 SGHTA, CDR2 FQGNSA. The V end lost 5 bases, the J end lost 6 bases, and 19 bases lay between the germline ends. The CDR3 has 15 residues. The CDR3 DNA is TGTGCCAGCAGCCCACCACAAGGGAGGAAAAATGGCTACACCTTC. Translated: CASSPPQGRKNGYTF.

The chain employs TRBV27 and TRBJ1-5; 9 nucleotides line up with TRBD1. The V and J ends lost 5 bases and 4 bases, in that order; junction bases with no gene match: 6. Germline V gene sequence: CDR1 MNHEY, CDR2 SMNVEV (reference sequence). CDR3 size: 15 residues. CDR3 region: CASSPDRGPNQPQHF. CDR3 nucleotide sequence: TGTGCCAGCAGTCCGGACAGGGGCCCGAATCAGCCCCAGCATTTT.

The gene calls are TRBV28 and TRBJ1-3; 9 positions match TRBD1. CDR1 is MDHEN, CDR2 SYDVKM, per germline. CDR3 size: 16 residues. The ends lost 5 bases at V and 0 bases at J; junction bases unmatched: 5. The chain's CDR3 is CASSAPQGASGNTIYF. CDR3 sequence (DNA): TGTGCCAGCAGTGCGCCACAGGGGGCCTCTGGAAACACCATATATTTT. Using reference TRBV28 and TRBJ1-3 for the parts outside the CDR3, the full variable domain is DVKVTQSSRYLVKRTGEKVFLECVQDMDHENMFWYRQDPGLGLRLIYFSYDVKMKEKGDIPEGYSVSREKKERFSLILESASTNQTSMYLCASSAPQGASGNTIYFGEGSWLTVV.

This clone was seen a single time. The chain carries TRBV12-3 or TRBV12-4 and TRBJ1-1; D remains ambiguous. Trimming took off 6 bases at V and 6 bases at J, with 14 bases between the two ends. The CDR3 consists of 13 residues. The CDR3 sequence: CASSLRAAAEAFF. DNA for the CDR3: TGTGCCAGCAGCCTACGGGCAGCGGCTGAAGCTTTCTTT.

V gene TRBV6-2 or TRBV6-3 combines with J gene TRBJ2-1; TRBD2 matches 7 bases. J was trimmed by 3 bases and V by 4 bases; bases with no gene match: 3. The germline V gene encodes CDR1 MNHEY and CDR2 SVGEGT. The CDR3 length is 14 residues. The CDR3 nucleotides are TGTGCCAGCAGTTCGGAGCGGGGCTACAATGAGCAGTTCTTC. Its translation is CASSSERGYNEQFF.

The chain carries TRBV11-3 and TRBJ2-3, with 11 bases that match TRBD2. With V trimmed by 1 base and J by 5 bases, 5 bases remained unmatched. CDR1 is SGHNT and CDR2 is YENEEA in the germline V gene. The CDR3 sequence is 16 residues long. CDR3 DNA: TGTGCCAGCAGCTTAGGCCTAGCGGGAGGAGTAGATACGCAGTATTTT. Amino acids: CASSLGLAGGVDTQYF.

V is TRBV7-9 and J is TRBJ2-3; D not certain. Trimming cost V 2 bases and J 2 bases, with 17 bases left between them. The V gene's germline CDR1 is SEHNR and CDR2 FQNEAQ (reference sequence). The CDR3 has 17 amino acids. CDR3 protein: CASSLNAAPTITDTQYF. The CDR3 DNA follows: TGTGCCAGCAGCTTAAATGCGGCCCCGACCATCACAGATACGCAGTATTTT.

The gene calls are TRBV6-2 or TRBV6-3 and TRBJ1-1; no clear D gene. The CDR3 consists of 13 residues. Trimming took 6 bases from V and 5 from J, leaving 13 bases between them. Germline loops: CDR1 MNHEY, CDR2 SVGEGT. The CDR3: CASSLATGTEAFF. The CDR3 DNA reads TGTGCCAGCAGCCTCGCGACGGGAACTGAAGCTTTCTTT.

The chain links TRBV5-4 to TRBJ1-2, with TRBD1 as a possible D gene (6 bases). V gave up 0 bases and J gave up 5 bases, with 17 bases separating them. The CDR3 covers 16 residues. Germline assignment: CDR1 SGHNT and CDR2 YYREEE (reference sequence). CDR3 amino acids: CASSLGRDKKFYGYTF. CDR3 in DNA: TGTGCCAGCAGCTTGGGTCGGGACAAAAAATTTTATGGCTACACCTTC.

The sample holds a few counts of this clone. This chain joins TRBV7-9 and TRBJ1-2; TRBD1 matches 8 bases. Germline CDR1 reads SEHNR; CDR2 reads FQNEAQ (reference sequence). CDR3 size: 15 residues. After removal of 3 bases from V and 4 bases from J, the junction contained 7 bases not matched to a gene. The CDR3 sequence is CASSFSGGGSYGYTF. The CDR3 DNA reads TGTGCCAGCAGCTTTTCAGGGGGCGGTAGCTATGGCTACACCTTC.

Here the CDR3 reads CASSLRDRALPTNEKLFF. The CDR3 DNA sequence: TGCGCCAGCAGCTTGCGGGACAGGGCCCTCCCCACTAATGAAAAACTGTTTTTT. The rearrangement links TRBV5-1 to TRBJ1-4; TRBD1 matches 9 bases. V dropped 1 base and J dropped 2; count of bases not matched to a gene: 9. This CDR3 contains 18 residues. Germline CDR1 is SGHRS and CDR2 is YFSETQ. Using reference TRBV5-1 and TRBJ1-4 for the parts outside the CDR3, the full variable domain is KAGVTQTPRYLIKTRGQQVTLSCSPISGHRSVSWYQQTPGQGLQFLFEYFSETQRNKGNFPGRFSGRQFSNSRSEMNVSTLELGDSALYLCASSLRDRALPTNEKLFFGSGTQLSVL.